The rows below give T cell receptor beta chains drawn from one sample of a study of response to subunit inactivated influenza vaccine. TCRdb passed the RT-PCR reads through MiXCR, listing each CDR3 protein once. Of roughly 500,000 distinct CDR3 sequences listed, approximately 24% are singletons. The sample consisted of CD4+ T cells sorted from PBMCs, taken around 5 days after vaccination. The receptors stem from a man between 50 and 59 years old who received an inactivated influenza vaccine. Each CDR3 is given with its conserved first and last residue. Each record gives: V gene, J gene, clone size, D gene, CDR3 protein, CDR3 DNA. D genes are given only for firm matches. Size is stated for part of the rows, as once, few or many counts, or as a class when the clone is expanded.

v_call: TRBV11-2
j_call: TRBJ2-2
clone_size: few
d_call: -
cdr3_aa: CASSLMLLAVNSGELFF
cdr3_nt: TGTGCCAGCAGCTTAATGTTATTGGCAGTTAATTCCGGGGAGCTGTTTTTT

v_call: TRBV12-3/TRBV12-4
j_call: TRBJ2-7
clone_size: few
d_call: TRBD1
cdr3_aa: CASSSTGRPYEQYF
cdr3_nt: TGTGCCAGCAGTTCGACAGGGCGCCCCTACGAGCAGTACTTC

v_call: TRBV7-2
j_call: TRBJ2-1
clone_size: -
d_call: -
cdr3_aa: CASSSELVTQFF
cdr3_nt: TGTGCCAGCAGCTCCGAACTAGTGACGCAGTTCTTC

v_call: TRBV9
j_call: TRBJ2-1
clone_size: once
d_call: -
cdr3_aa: CASSVGIGSLTEQFF
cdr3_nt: TGTGCCAGCAGCGTAGGAATCGGGAGTCTTACTGAGCAGTTCTTC

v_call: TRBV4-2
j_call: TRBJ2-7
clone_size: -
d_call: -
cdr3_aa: CASSQVSAYEQYF
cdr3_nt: TGTGCCAGCAGCCAAGTTTCCGCCTACGAGCAGTACTTC

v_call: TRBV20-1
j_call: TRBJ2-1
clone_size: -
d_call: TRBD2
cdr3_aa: CSASGTSGMDEQFF
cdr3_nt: TGCAGTGCTAGCGGGACTAGCGGGATGGATGAGCAGTTCTTC

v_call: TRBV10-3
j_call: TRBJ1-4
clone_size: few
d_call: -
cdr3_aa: CAISSGTQENEKLFF
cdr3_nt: TGTGCCATATCCTCCGGGACGCAGGAGAATGAAAAACTGTTTTTT

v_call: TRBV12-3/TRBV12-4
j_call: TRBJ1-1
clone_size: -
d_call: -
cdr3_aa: CASSSLKDTEAFF
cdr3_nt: TGTGCCAGCAGCTCCCTTAAGGACACTGAAGCTTTCTTT

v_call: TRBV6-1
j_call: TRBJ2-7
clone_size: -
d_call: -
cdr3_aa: CASSVPGLKLYEQYF
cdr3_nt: TGTGCCAGCAGTGTACCGGGACTGAAACTCTACGAGCAGTACTTC

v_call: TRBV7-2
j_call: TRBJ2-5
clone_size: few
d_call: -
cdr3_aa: CASSPRAGLETQYF
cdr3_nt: TGTGCCAGCAGCCCTAGAGCAGGGCTAGAGACCCAGTACTTC

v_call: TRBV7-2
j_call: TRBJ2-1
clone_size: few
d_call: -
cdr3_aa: CASSNRLVNEQFF
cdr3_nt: TGTGCCAGCAGCAACCGACTAGTCAATGAGCAGTTCTTC

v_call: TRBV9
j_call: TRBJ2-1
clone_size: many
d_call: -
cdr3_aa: CASSRTSYNEQFF
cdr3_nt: TGTGCCAGCAGCAGGACTTCTTACAATGAGCAGTTCTTC

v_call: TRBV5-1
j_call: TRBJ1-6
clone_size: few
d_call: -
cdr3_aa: CASSLAGQDYSPLHF
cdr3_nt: TGCGCCAGCAGCTTGGCCGGGCAGGATTATTCACCCCTCCACTTT

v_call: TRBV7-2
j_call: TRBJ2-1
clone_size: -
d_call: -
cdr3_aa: CASSSIPPPGPVFF
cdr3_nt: TGTGCCAGCAGCTCGATCCCTCCCCCGGGTCCGGTGTTCTTC

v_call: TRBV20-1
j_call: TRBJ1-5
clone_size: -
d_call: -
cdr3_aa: CSARDRGYNQPQHF
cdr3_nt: TGCAGTGCTAGAGATCGGGGGTACAATCAGCCCCAGCATTTT

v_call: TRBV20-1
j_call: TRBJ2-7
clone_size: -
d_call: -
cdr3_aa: CSARRRGAGYEQYF
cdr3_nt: TGCAGTGCTAGAAGACGGGGGGCCGGTTACGAGCAGTACTTC

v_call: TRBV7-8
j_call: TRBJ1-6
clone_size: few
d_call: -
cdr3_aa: CASSPVGPDSPLHF
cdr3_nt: TGTGCCAGCAGCCCAGTCGGTCCGGATTCACCCCTCCACTTT

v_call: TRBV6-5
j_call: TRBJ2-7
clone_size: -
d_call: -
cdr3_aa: CASSYPGTWIQYF
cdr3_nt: TGTGCCAGCAGTTACCCGGGCACTTGGATACAGTACTTC

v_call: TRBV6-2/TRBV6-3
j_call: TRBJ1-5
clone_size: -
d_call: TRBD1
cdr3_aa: CASSPTGNQPQHF
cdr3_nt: TGTGCCAGCAGCCCGACAGGGAATCAGCCCCAGCATTTT

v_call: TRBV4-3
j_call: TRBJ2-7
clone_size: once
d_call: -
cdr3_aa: CASSRSGTLSSYEQYF
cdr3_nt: TGCGCCAGCAGCCGATCCGGGACCCTAAGCTCCTACGAGCAGTACTTC